The source of this T cell receptor (beta chain) is a study of Tregs in tolerant kidney transplant recipients. Deletions cut 6 bases from V and 2 bases from J, with 15 bases between. CDR1 SGHTA and CDR2 FQGNSA come from the germline V gene. The CDR3 is 15 residues long. CD4+CD25+CD127- Tregs, CD4+CD25- non-Tregs, CD4 and CD8 cells were sorted. Concerning this clone itself: Its specificity is unknown.

General study points: Biological reproducibility was not directly addressed, but technical replication error appeared minimal. Few patients were studied, so findings need validation in larger groups. Activated donor B cell expansion appeared to reveal the most relevant donor-specific TCRbeta repertoire.

TCRdb's copy holds only in-frame clones and misses some; the assay was immunoSEQ multiplex PCR. The repertoire has roughly 250,000 clones, about 80% of them found once; the top ten carry 0.55% to 0.65%. The genes are TRBV7-2 and TRBJ2-3; possibly TRBD1 for D (5 bases). The clonotype originates from a human donor in good health. The sequencing sample was made of CD4+ T cells from blood. The CDR3 loop is CASRIPQGNTDTQYF. CDR3 in DNA: TGTGCCAGCAGAATCCCGCAGGGAAACACAGATACGCAGTATTTT.